This T cell receptor beta chain emerged from a study of blood T cells in healthy people across ages. A second roughly 6 to 12 cycle PCR used barcoded and J-beta primers. TCRdb ran MiXCR on the 5' RACE reads and lists one entry per CDR3 protein. This sample has 790,000 or so distinct CDR3 sequences; around 50% occur once, and the top ten carry about 26%. About this clonotype: Antigen unknown.

Every sample yielded at least 6.5 million isolated PBMCs. Broader study findings: Among T cells, TCR beta diversity per million cells dropped roughly linearly as age rose.

This clonotype was obtained from a man between 35 and 55 years old in good health. Sequencing was done on a sample of blood.

The CDR3 DNA follows: TGTGCCAGCAGTTTGTTCAGGGCGACCCGTCTAACAGATACGCAGTATTTT. Its translation: CASSLFRATRLTDTQYF. The chain carries TRBV12-3 or TRBV12-4 and TRBJ2-3, with D perhaps matching TRBD1 (5 bases). CDR3 length: 17 amino acids. The V and J ends lost 3 bases and 3 bases respectively, with 19 bases between them.